These 26 T cell receptor beta chains were sequenced from one sample in a study of memory CD4+ T cells and cytomegalovirus serostatus. Sequenced by immunoSEQ multiplex PCR; TCRdb stores in-frame clones only, minus some. Among 40,000 to 45,000 clones listed, 76% were seen once. Single viable CD3+CD4+CD8-CD45RO+ cells were sorted as the memory CD4+ T cells. Sequencing was performed on memory CD4+ T cells from blood. These receptors all come from an adult in good health and CMV-seronegative.

The chain couples TRBV19 to TRBJ2-2; 8 bases align to TRBD1. Germline V gives CDR1 LNHDA, CDR2 SQIVND (reference sequence). CDR3 length: 17 amino acids. V gave up 3 bases and J gave up 9 bases; unmatched junction bases: 15. As DNA, the CDR3 is TGTGCCAGTAGTATGCCCTCCGGGACAGGTGTTTTCCGGGAGCTGTTTTTT. It is translated as CASSMPSGTGVFRELFF.

The chain combines TRBV9 with TRBJ2-3; no reliable D call. Trimming pared 4 bases from V and 5 bases from J, leaving 8 bases between. The CDR3 spans 12 residues. Germline-derived CDR1 and CDR2 are SGDLS and YYNGEE. The CDR3 DNA follows: TGTGCCAGCAGCACAGATCAAGATACGCAGTATTTT. Its protein is CASSTDQDTQYF.

The J gene is TRBJ2-1, the V gene TRBV7-3; a weak D match, TRBD2 (7 bases). CDR1 and CDR2 from the germline V gene are SGHTA and FQGTGA. The V gene lost 5 bases and the J gene lost 3 bases, with 14 bases spanning the gap. This CDR3 has 15 residues. The CDR3 spells CASSPGGGGYNEQFF. The DNA of the CDR3 is TGTGCCAGCAGCCCAGGAGGGGGGGGCTACAATGAGCAGTTCTTC.

The chain uses TRBV19 and TRBJ1-2; 11 bases map to TRBD1. This CDR3 is built from 14 residues. J was trimmed by 7 bases and V by 5 bases; bases with no gene match: 6. CDR1 is LNHDA and CDR2 is SQIVND in the germline V gene (reference sequence). The CDR3 loop reads CASSPRDRGSGYTF. DNA of the CDR3: TGTGCCAGTAGTCCCCGGGACAGGGGGTCTGGCTACACCTTC.

The chain has TRBV27 and TRBJ2-7; D possibly matches TRBD1 or TRBD2 (5 bases each). The CDR3 extends over 14 amino acids. With 2 bases removed from V and 5 bases from J, the gap between germline ends came to 13 bases. Germline assignment: CDR1 MNHEY and CDR2 SMNVEV (reference sequence). CDR3 region: CASSLKEGSHEQYF. DNA for the CDR3: TGTGCCAGCAGTTTAAAAGAGGGGTCCCACGAGCAGTACTTC.

This clone was seen only a few times. This chain joins TRBV28 and TRBJ2-3; 10 nucleotides line up with TRBD2. The CDR3 covers 17 residues. The J segment lost 2 bases and the V segment lost 3 bases, leaving 8 bases of the junction unmatched. Looked up from germline, CDR1 is MDHEN and CDR2 is SYDVKM. The CDR3 region is CASSFWPSGGHTDTQYF. The CDR3 coding sequence is TGTGCCAGCAGTTTTTGGCCTAGCGGGGGCCACACAGATACGCAGTATTTT.

This clone was observed a few times. The gene calls are TRBV2 and TRBJ1-5; D is unclear. This CDR3 spans 15 amino acids. Trimming cost V 0 bases and J 2 bases, with 8 bases left between them. The germline V gene has CDR1 SNHLY and CDR2 FYNNEI. DNA of the CDR3: TGTGCCAGCAGTGAAGCGGGTAAGGGCAATCAGCCCCAGCATTTT. It is translated as CASSEAGKGNQPQHF.

This chain uses TRBV30 with TRBJ1-2, with no clear D. This CDR3 comprises 13 residues. The germline CDR1 and CDR2 sequences are GTSNPN and SVGIG (reference sequence). Trimming stripped 2 bases from V and 8 bases from J, with 15 bases between. CDR3 residues: CAWSPHPGGGYTF. The CDR3 coding sequence is TGTGCCTGGAGTCCCCACCCGGGAGGGGGCTACACCTTC.

This chain uses TRBV9 with TRBJ2-7; D remains unclear. The CDR3 has 15 residues. Trimming removed 0 bases from V and 10 bases from J, with 20 bases in between. Germline lookup yields CDR1 SGDLS and CDR2 YYNGEE. The CDR3 nucleotides are TGTGCCAGCAGCGTAGGTGTAGGCTCGGTCTGGGGACAGTACTTC. Protein product: CASSVGVGSVWGQYF.

The V call is TRBV30, the J call TRBJ1-5; TRBD1 agrees at 7 bases. In germline, CDR1 is GTSNPN, CDR2 SVGIG (reference sequence). J was trimmed by 4 bases and V by 2 bases; bases with no gene match: 2. This CDR3 region has 13 residues. CDR3 bases: TGTGCCTGGAGTAGACAGGGAAATCAGCCCCAGCATTTT. Protein: CAWSRQGNQPQHF.

This rearrangement joins TRBV10-1 to TRBJ1-4; D gene ambiguous. The germline gives CDR1 WNHNN, CDR2 SYGVQD (reference sequence). Trimming removed 0 bases from V and 11 bases from J, with 10 bases in between. The CDR3 extends over 13 amino acids. CDR3 DNA sequence: TGCGCCAGCAGTGAGTCGGTGGACGGTAAACTGTTTTTT. Translated, it gives CASSESVDGKLFF.

V usage is TRBV7-2 and J usage is TRBJ1-2, with TRBD1 identical over 7 bases. The J segment lost 4 bases and the V segment lost 4 bases, leaving 3 bases of the junction unmatched. CDR1 and CDR2 from the germline V gene are SGHTA and FQGNSA. CDR3 length: 13 amino acids. CDR3 loop: CASSYRGPYGYTF. CDR3 bases: TGTGCCAGCAGCTACAGGGGCCCCTATGGCTACACCTTC.

The sample holds one count of this clone. V and J are TRBV6-5 and TRBJ1-2, with unresolved D. The CDR3 has 12 residues. V lost 4 bases to trimming and J lost 6 bases, with 9 bases between them. In germline, CDR1 is MNHEY, CDR2 SVGAGI. The CDR3 loop reads CASSSGSDGYTF. The CDR3 nucleotides are TGTGCCAGCAGTTCGGGGTCGGATGGCTACACCTTC.

The chain couples TRBV19 to TRBJ2-5, with 9 bases aligning to TRBD1. Germline CDR1 reads LNHDA; CDR2 reads SQIVND (reference sequence). CDR3 length: 17 amino acids. After removal of 5 bases from V and 5 bases from J, the junction contained 15 bases not matched to a gene. The CDR3 coding sequence is TGTGCCAGTAGTTTGGGACAGGGACCATGGGGAGAGGAGACCCAGTACTTC. This translates into CASSLGQGPWGEETQYF.

This sequence joins TRBV12-2 and TRBJ1-3. TRBV12-2 is a pseudogene. The CDR3 is 16 amino acids. The CDR3 sequence: CASRLARHLPGDTIYF. CDR3 bases: TGTGCAAGTCGCTTAGCGCGACATCTACCGGGGGACACCATATATTTT.

V and J are TRBV4-2 and TRBJ1-1, with a weak D call TRBD1 (6 bases). The CDR3 has 13 residues. Trimming removed 0 bases from V and 10 bases from J, with 12 bases in between. Germline-derived CDR1 and CDR2 are LGHNA and YNFKEQ. CDR3 region: CASSQDRGGLAFF. The DNA of the CDR3 is TGTGCCAGCAGCCAAGATCGAGGGGGACTAGCTTTCTTT.

CDR3 sequence reads: CASKSQTGNQPQHF. DNA for the CDR3: TGTGCCAGCAAGTCCCAAACGGGCAATCAGCCCCAGCATTTT. This chain joins TRBV19 and TRBJ1-5; D is ambiguous. The CDR3 consists of 14 residues. V lost 9 bases to trimming and J lost 2 bases, with 14 bases between them. Germline values: CDR1 LNHDA, CDR2 SQIVND (reference sequence).

This chain links TRBV11-1 with TRBJ1-2; D perhaps matches TRBD1 (6 bases). Trimming pared 4 bases from V and 6 bases from J, leaving 18 bases between. In germline, CDR1 is SGHAT, CDR2 FQDESV (reference sequence). This CDR3 is 15 amino acids long. The CDR3 DNA reads TGTGCCAGCAGCTCAACAGGGTTTGGCTTGGATGGCTACACCTTC. Protein sequence: CASSSTGFGLDGYTF. Variable domain in full (rest from reference TRBV11-1 and TRBJ1-2): EAEVAQSPRYKITEKSQAVAFWCDPISGHATLYWYRQILGQGPELLVQFQDESVVDDSQLPKDRFSAERLKGVDSTLKIQPAELGDSAMYLCASSSTGFGLDGYTFGSGTRLTVV.

This chain joins TRBV6-9 and TRBJ2-6; D not certain. V was pared by 7 bases and J by 0 bases, with 19 bases between. CDR3 size: 18 residues. Looked up from germline, CDR1 is MNHGY and CDR2 is SVAAGI. CDR3 sequence: CASIRAKQASSGANVLTF. The CDR3, as DNA: TGTGCCAGCATTCGCGCGAAGCAGGCAAGCTCTGGGGCCAACGTCCTGACTTTC.

The rearrangement uses TRBV10-3 and TRBJ1-3; D is unresolved. The CDR3 is 16 amino acids. Germline values: CDR1 ENHRY, CDR2 SYGVKD. V was trimmed by 4 bases and J by 0 bases, leaving 13 bases between them. CDR3 loop: CAISAVTRSSGNTIYF. CDR3 in DNA: TGTGCCATCAGTGCTGTTACGCGGTCCTCTGGAAACACCATATATTTT.

This sequence joins TRBV5-1 and TRBJ1-5; D is perhaps TRBD1 (6 bases). CDR1 and CDR2 (germline): SGHRS, YFSETQ. Deletions cut 4 bases from V and 4 bases from J, with 9 bases between. This CDR3 contains 13 residues. The CDR3 DNA is TGCGCCAGCAGCCCGCAGGGGAATCAGCCCCAGCATTTT. Translation gives CASSPQGNQPQHF.

The chain joins TRBV11-2 to TRBJ2-5; perhaps TRBD2 as D (5 bases). Germline V lookup: CDR1 SGHAT, CDR2 FQNNGV. With 4 bases removed from V and 5 bases from J, the gap between germline ends came to 14 bases. The CDR3 spans 14 residues. The chain's CDR3 is CASSSTRRGETQYF. The DNA of the CDR3 is TGTGCCAGCAGCTCCACGCGGAGAGGGGAGACCCAGTACTTC.

The V gene is TRBV11-3, the J gene TRBJ1-1, with 9 bases fitting TRBD1. Germline V gene sequence: CDR1 SGHNT, CDR2 YENEEA. The CDR3 totals 15 residues. The V segment lost 5 bases and the J segment 7 bases; nucleotides outside the gene matches: 11. CDR3 bases: TGTGCCAGCAGCGAGCAAACAGGGGGCTTAAGTGAAGCTTTCTTT. Its protein product is CASSEQTGGLSEAFF.

The genes are TRBV7-2 and TRBJ1-3; no clear D. Trimming shortened V by 1 base and J by 0 bases, and 10 bases separated the two germline ends. This CDR3 spans 16 amino acids. Germline CDR1 SGHTA, CDR2 FQGNSA. The DNA of the CDR3 is TGTGCCAGCAGCTTAGTTACCGGGGTCTCTGGAAACACCATATATTTT. Translating gives CASSLVTGVSGNTIYF.

The chain is built from TRBV19 and TRBJ2-7, with a tentative D call TRBD2 (5 bases). CDR3 size: 18 residues. Germline CDR1 and CDR2: LNHDA and SQIVND (reference sequence). Trimming cost V 7 bases and J 2 bases, with 27 bases left between them. In DNA form, the CDR3 reads TGTGCCAGTAAAGGGAGTCGCCACAGAGCAGGTTCGGCCTACGAGCAGTACTTC. This encodes CASKGSRHRAGSAYEQYF.

The CDR3 nucleotides read TGCGCCAGCAGCTTGAATAGGGGGAGCGATGGCTACACCTTC. This gives the protein CASSLNRGSDGYTF. The chain uses TRBV5-1 and TRBJ1-2; D might be TRBD1 (6 bases). The germline gives CDR1 SGHRS, CDR2 YFSETQ. Trimming stripped 1 base from V and 6 bases from J, with 13 bases between. The CDR3 length is 14 residues.